The T cell receptor (beta chain) described here comes from a study of cytomegalovirus exposure and HLA in healthy donors. Study outcomes and limitations: Cytomegalovirus status was reportedly diagnosed by the classifier with high sensitivity and specificity. Three chains linked to CMV were shown in vitro to be specific for CMV antigens. The TCR clusters that emerged in the first cohort tended, a later analysis found, to co-occur in the approximately 120 validation repertoires.

Method: immunoSEQ multiplex PCR; TCRdb's copy keeps in-frame clones and lacks some. In the table there are over 200,000 clones, approximately 82% of which are singletons. The donors were in the roughly 130-subject validation cohort, distinct from the approximately 700-subject first cohort. Comments on this clone: No antigen is known for it.

Trimming pared 1 base from V and 4 bases from J, leaving 5 bases between. CDR1 is LNHDA, CDR2 SQIVND, per germline (reference sequence). The length of the CDR3 is 13 residues. The sample taken for sequencing was PBMCs. This receptor was taken from a woman aged 18 to 35 in good health and CMV-seronegative. The gene calls are TRBV19 and TRBJ2-1; D is ambiguous. CDR3 protein: CASSIGRYNEQFF. CDR3 nucleotide sequence: TGTGCCAGTAGTATAGGGCGATACAATGAGCAGTTCTTC.